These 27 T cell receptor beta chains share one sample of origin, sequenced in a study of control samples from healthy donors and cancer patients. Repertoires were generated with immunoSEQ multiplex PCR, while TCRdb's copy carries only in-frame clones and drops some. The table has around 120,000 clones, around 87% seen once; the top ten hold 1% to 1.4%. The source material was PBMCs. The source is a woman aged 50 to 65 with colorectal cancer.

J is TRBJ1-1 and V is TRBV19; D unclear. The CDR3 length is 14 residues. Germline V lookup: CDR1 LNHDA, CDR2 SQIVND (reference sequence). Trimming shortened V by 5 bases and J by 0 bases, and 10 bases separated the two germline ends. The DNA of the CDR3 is TGTGCCAGTAGTCGACGAGATATGAACACTGAAGCTTTCTTT. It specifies CASSRRDMNTEAFF.

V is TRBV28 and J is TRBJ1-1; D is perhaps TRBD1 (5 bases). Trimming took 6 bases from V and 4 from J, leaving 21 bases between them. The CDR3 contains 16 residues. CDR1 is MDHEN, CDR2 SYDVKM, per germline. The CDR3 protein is CASRTGTVPMGTEAFF. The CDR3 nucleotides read TGTGCCAGCAGAACCGGGACCGTCCCCATGGGCACTGAAGCTTTCTTT.

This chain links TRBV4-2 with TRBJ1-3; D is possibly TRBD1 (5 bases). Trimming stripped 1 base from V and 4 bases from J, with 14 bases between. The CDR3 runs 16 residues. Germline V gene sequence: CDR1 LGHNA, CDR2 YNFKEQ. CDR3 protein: CASSQAEKGQGNTIYF. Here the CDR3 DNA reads TGTGCCAGCAGCCAAGCGGAGAAGGGGCAAGGAAACACCATATATTTT.

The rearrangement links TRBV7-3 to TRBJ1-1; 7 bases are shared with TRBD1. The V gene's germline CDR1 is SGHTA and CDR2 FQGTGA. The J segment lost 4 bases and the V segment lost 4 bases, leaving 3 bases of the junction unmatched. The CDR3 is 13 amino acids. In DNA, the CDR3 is TGTGCCAGCAGCTCAGACAGGGCCACTGAAGCTTTCTTT. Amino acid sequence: CASSSDRATEAFF.

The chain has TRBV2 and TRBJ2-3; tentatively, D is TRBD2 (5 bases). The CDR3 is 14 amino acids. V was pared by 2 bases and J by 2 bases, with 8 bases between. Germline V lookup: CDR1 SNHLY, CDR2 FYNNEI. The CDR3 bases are TGTGCCAGCAGTGAAAAGCGGCTCACAGATACGCAGTATTTT. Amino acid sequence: CASSEKRLTDTQYF.

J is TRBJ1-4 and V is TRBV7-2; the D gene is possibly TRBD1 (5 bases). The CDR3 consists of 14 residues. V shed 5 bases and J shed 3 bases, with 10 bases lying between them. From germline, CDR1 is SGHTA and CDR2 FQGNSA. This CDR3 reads CASSPGRANEKLFF. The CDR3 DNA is TGTGCCAGCAGCCCAGGGAGGGCTAATGAAAAACTGTTTTTT.

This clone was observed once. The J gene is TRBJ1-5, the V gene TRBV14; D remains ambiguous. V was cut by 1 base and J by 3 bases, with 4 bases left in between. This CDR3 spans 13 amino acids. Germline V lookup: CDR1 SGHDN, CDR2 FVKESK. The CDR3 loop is CASSQGPNQPQHF. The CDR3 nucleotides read TGTGCCAGCAGCCAAGGGCCCAATCAGCCCCAGCATTTT.

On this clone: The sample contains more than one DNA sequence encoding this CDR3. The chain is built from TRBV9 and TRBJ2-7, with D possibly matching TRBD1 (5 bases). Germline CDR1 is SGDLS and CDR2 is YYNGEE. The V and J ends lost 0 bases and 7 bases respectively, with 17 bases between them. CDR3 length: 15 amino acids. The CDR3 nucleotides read TGTGCCAGCAGCGTAGCTACAGGCCGTGCCTGGGAGCAGTACTTC. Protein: CASSVATGRAWEQYF. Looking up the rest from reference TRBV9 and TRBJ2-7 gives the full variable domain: DSGVTQTPKHLITATGQRVTLRCSPRSGDLSVYWYQQSLDQGLQFLIQYYNGEERAKGNILERFSAQQFPDLHSELNLSSLELGDSALYFCASSVATGRAWEQYFGPGTRLTVT.

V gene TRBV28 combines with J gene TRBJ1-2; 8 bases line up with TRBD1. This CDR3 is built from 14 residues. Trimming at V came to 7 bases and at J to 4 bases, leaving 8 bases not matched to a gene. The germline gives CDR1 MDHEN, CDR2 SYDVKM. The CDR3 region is CASNQGARGYGYTF. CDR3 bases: TGTGCCAGCAACCAGGGGGCGCGGGGCTATGGCTACACCTTC.

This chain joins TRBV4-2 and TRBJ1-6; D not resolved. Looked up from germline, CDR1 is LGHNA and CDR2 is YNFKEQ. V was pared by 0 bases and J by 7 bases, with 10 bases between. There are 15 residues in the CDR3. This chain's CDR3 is CASSQDPDGNSPLHF. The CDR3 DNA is TGTGCCAGCAGCCAAGATCCGGACGGAAATTCACCCCTCCACTTT.

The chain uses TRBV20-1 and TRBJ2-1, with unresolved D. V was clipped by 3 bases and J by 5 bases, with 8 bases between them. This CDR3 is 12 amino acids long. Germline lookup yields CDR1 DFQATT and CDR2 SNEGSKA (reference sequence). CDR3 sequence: CSASRSNNEQFF. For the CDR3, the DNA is TGCAGTGCTAGTAGATCCAACAATGAGCAGTTCTTC.

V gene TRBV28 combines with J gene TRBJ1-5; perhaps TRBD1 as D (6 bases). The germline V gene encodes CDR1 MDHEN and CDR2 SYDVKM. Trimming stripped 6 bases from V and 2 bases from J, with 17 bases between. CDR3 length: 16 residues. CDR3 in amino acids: CASSATQGIGNQPQHF. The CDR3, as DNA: TGTGCCAGCAGCGCTACACAGGGTATTGGCAATCAGCCCCAGCATTTT.

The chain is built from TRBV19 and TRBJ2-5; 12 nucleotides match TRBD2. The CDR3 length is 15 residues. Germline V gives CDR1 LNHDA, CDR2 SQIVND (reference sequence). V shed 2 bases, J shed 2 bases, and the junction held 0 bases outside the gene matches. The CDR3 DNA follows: TGTGCCAGTAGTATAACTAGCGGGAGGCAAGAGACCCAGTACTTC. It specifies CASSITSGRQETQYF.

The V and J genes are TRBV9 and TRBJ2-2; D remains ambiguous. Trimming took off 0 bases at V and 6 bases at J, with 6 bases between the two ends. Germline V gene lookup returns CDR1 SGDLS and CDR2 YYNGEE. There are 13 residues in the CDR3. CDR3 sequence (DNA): TGTGCCAGCAGCGTAGGCACCGCCGGGGAGCTGTTTTTT. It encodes CASSVGTAGELFF.

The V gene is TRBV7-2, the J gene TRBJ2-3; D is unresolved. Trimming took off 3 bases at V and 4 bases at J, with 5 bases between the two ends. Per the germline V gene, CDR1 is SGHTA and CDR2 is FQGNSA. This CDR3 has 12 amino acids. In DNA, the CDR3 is TGTGCCAGCAGCTTGACCCCAGATACGCAGTATTTT. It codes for CASSLTPDTQYF.

The CDR3 loop reads CSVFSGPYGYTF. The CDR3 DNA reads as TGCAGCGTTTTCTCTGGTCCCTATGGCTACACCTTC. V gene TRBV29-1 combines with J gene TRBJ1-2; D unresolved. V lost 5 bases to trimming and J lost 4 bases, with 11 bases between them. The CDR3 loop spans 12 amino acids. Germline V gives CDR1 SQVTM, CDR2 ANQGSEA.

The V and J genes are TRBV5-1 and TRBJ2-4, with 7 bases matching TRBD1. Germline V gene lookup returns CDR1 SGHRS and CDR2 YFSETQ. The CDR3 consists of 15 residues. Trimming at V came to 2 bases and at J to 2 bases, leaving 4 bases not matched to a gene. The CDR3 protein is CASSLTGVPKNIQYF. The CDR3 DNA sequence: TGCGCCAGCAGCTTAACAGGGGTACCCAAAAACATTCAGTACTTC.

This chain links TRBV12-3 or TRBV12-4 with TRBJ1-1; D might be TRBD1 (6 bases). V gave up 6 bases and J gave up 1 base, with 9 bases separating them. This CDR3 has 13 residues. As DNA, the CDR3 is TGTGCCAGCAGGAAACAGGGGAACACTGAAGCTTTCTTT. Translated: CASRKQGNTEAFF.

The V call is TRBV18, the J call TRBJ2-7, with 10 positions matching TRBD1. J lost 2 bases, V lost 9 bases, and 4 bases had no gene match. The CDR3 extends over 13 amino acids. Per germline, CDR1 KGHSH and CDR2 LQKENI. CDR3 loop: CASSGTGAYEQYF. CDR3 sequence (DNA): TGTGCCAGTTCCGGGACAGGGGCCTACGAGCAGTACTTC.

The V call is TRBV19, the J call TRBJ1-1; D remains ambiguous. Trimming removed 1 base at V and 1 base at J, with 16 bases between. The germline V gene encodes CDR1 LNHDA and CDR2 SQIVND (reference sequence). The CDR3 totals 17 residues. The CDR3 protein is CASSIVSGGSANTEAFF. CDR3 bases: TGTGCCAGTAGTATAGTTTCGGGCGGCTCAGCGAACACTGAAGCTTTCTTT.

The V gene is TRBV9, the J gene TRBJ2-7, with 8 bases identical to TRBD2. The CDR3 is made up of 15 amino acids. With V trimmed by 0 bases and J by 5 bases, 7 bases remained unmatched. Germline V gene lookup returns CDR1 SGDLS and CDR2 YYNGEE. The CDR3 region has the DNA TGTGCCAGCAGCGTAGCGGGAGGGGGACCCCACGAGCAGTACTTC. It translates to CASSVAGGGPHEQYF.

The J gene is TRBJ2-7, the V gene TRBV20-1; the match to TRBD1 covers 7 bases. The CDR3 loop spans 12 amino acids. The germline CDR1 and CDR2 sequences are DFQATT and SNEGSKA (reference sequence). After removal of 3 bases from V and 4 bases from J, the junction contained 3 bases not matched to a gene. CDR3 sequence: CSASNRGYEQYF. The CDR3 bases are TGCAGTGCTAGTAACAGGGGATACGAGCAGTACTTC.

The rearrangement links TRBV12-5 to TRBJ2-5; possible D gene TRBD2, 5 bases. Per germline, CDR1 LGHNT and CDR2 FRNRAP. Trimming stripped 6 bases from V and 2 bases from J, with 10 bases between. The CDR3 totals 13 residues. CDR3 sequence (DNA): TGTGCTAGTGGCAAGGACTGGCAAGAGACCCAGTACTTC. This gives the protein CASGKDWQETQYF.

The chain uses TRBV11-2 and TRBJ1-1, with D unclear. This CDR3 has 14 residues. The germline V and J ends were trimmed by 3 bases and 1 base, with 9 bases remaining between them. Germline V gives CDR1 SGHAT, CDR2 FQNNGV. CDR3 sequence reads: CASSFTDGNTEAFF. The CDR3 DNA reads TGTGCCAGCAGCTTCACAGACGGGAACACTGAAGCTTTCTTT. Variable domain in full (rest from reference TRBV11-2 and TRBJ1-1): EAGVAQSPRYKIIEKRQSVAFWCNPISGHATLYWYQQILGQGPKLLIQFQNNGVVDDSQLPKDRFSAERLKGVDSTLKIQPAKLEDSAVYLCASSFTDGNTEAFFGQGTRLTVV.

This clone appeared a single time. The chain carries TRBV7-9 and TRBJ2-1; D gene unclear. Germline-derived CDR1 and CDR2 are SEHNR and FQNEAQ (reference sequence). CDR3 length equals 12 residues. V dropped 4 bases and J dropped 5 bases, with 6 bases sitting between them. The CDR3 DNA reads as TGTGCCAGCAGCTCCCGGGACAATGAGCAGTTCTTC. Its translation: CASSSRDNEQFF.

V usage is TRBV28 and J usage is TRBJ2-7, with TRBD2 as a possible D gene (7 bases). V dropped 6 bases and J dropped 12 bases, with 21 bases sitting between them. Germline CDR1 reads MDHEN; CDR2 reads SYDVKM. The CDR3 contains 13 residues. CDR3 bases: TGTGCCAGCAGCCCCATCACAGGGAGGGCGGCGTACTTC. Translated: CASSPITGRAAYF.

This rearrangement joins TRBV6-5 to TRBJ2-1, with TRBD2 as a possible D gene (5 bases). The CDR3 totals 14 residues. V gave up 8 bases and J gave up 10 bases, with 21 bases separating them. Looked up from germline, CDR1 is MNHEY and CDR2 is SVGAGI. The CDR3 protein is CASGGDWGLAEQFF. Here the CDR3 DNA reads TGTGCCAGCGGAGGAGACTGGGGTCTGGCGGAGCAGTTCTTC.